This T cell receptor beta chain originates from a study of cytomegalovirus exposure and HLA in healthy donors. A multiplex PCR was run with 60 Vbeta primers and 13 Jbeta primers. Sequencing was performed with immunoSEQ multiplex PCR; in TCRdb, only in-frame clones are kept and a portion is missing. The table includes around 200,000 clones, around 78% detected once. V gave up 2 bases and J gave up 4 bases, with 12 bases separating them. Germline V gene sequence: CDR1 LNHNV, CDR2 YYDKDF (reference sequence). The CDR3 runs 15 residues. The receptor comes from a woman aged 25-40 years in good health and CMV-seropositive. The chain links TRBV15 to TRBJ1-5; D is possibly TRBD1 (5 bases). The sequenced sample consisted of PBMCs. The CDR3 DNA sequence: TGTGCCACCAGCAGACCCGGCGGGGGGAATCAGCCCCAGCATTTT. Protein: CATSRPGGGNQPQHF.